A selection of T cell receptor beta chains follows, all from one sample in a study of graft-versus-host responses after intestinal transplantation. Sequencing was performed with immunoSEQ multiplex PCR; in TCRdb, only in-frame clones are kept and a portion is missing. The sample consists of about 15,000 clones, 30% of them appearing once. The specimen was alloreactive CD8+ T cells from a mixed lymphocyte reaction culture, collected before intestinal transplant. The receptors stem from a human patient who received an intestinal transplant. Both conserved end residues are part of each CDR3. A D gene is named only where the DNA matches it firmly. Where a row states a size, it is once, few, many or the class of an expanded clone; other rows omit it.

D	V	J	size	DNA	CDR3
-	TRBV6-5	TRBJ2-1	few	TGTGCCAGCAATTTTTCCCCGGATGAGCAGTTCTTC	CASNFSPDEQFF
-	TRBV5-1	TRBJ1-1	medium-sized	TGCGCCAGCAGCGACCCCCCTAACACTGAAGCTTTCTTT	CASSDPPNTEAFF
TRBD2	TRBV6-1	TRBJ2-5	few	TGTGCCAGCATCATACGCGGGGGAGAGACCCAGTACTTC	CASIIRGGETQYF
-	TRBV2	TRBJ2-1	-	TGTGCCAGCAGTGTCGGGGCGCGTGAGCAGTTCTTC	CASSVGAREQFF
TRBD2	TRBV29-1	TRBJ2-3	-	TGCAGCCCCAGACTAGCGGGGGGCCCAGATACGCAGTATTTT	CSPRLAGGPDTQYF
-	TRBV4-1	TRBJ1-5	large	TGCGCCAGCAGCCAAGGGGATCAACAGCCCCAGCATTTT	CASSQGDQQPQHF
-	TRBV5-4	TRBJ2-1	-	TGTGCCAGCAGCGTATCTCGGGATGAGCAGTTCTTC	CASSVSRDEQFF
TRBD1	TRBV6-1	TRBJ2-7	-	TGTGCCAGCAGCCCCGGACAGGGGGGCTACGAGCAGTACTTC	CASSPGQGGYEQYF
-	TRBV19	TRBJ1-5	-	TGTGCCAGTAGTAGCACAGGGTGGCAGCCCCAGCATTTT	CASSSTGWQPQHF
TRBD2	TRBV6-1	TRBJ2-7	-	TGTGCCAGCAGTGAATGGACTAGAAGCTCCTACGAGCAGTACTTC	CASSEWTRSSYEQYF
-	TRBV5-6	TRBJ2-7	medium-sized	TGTGCCAGCAGCTTGGGGTACGAGCAGTACTTC	CASSLGYEQYF
TRBD1	TRBV28	TRBJ1-4	medium-sized	TGTGCCAGCAGTTTTTCTCCGCGGACAGGGAAGCGTGAAAAACTGTTTTTT	CASSFSPRTGKREKLFF
TRBD2	TRBV6-6	TRBJ2-7	-	TGTGCCAGCAGTCGACTAGCCCTTACCTACGAGCAGTACTTC	CASSRLALTYEQYF
-	TRBV6-1	TRBJ1-1	few	TGTGCCAGCGGGGAGACAGCGAACACTGAAGCTTTCTTT	CASGETANTEAFF
-	TRBV2	TRBJ2-7	few	TGTGCCAGCAGCGGGGTCTACTCCTACGAGCAGTACTTC	CASSGVYSYEQYF
-	TRBV4-1	TRBJ2-1	-	TGCGCCAGCAGCCAAGTTCCCCTTAATACCGGCTCCTACAATGAGCAGTTCTTC	CASSQVPLNTGSYNEQFF
-	TRBV6-1	TRBJ1-1	medium-sized	TGTGCCAGCAGAAGGACACTTGTGGGAGAAGCTTTCTTT	CASRRTLVGEAFF
-	TRBV7-9	TRBJ1-4	-	TGTGCCAGCAGCTTAGGAACGGGGATAGCTAATGAAAAACTGTTTTTT	CASSLGTGIANEKLFF
TRBD1	TRBV25-1	TRBJ1-6	-	TGTGCCAGCAGTGTGACAGGGAGTAATAATTCACCCCTCCACTTT	CASSVTGSNNSPLHF
TRBD2	TRBV2	TRBJ2-7	few	TGTGCCAGCAGTGAAGCGAGCGGGAGGGCCTACGAGCAGTACTTC	CASSEASGRAYEQYF
TRBD2	TRBV4-1	TRBJ2-3	-	TGCGCCAGCAGCCAAGGGGGACTAGCGGGTCGCGCAGATACGCAGTATTTT	CASSQGGLAGRADTQYF
TRBD1	TRBV6-6	TRBJ2-7	-	TGTGCCAGCGCGCCGGGGACAGTGTCCTACGAGCAGTACTTC	CASAPGTVSYEQYF
-	TRBV2	TRBJ2-7	-	TGTGCCAGCAAGGGACTTAGCGCGTACGAGCAGTACTTC	CASKGLSAYEQYF
-	TRBV6-1	TRBJ2-3	-	TGTGCCAGCAGTGTTTTCAGAGTAACTACATCCGACACAGATACGCAGTATTTT	CASSVFRVTTSDTDTQYF
-	TRBV10-3	TRBJ2-2	medium-sized	TGTGCCTCCAAGCAGCGGAGGCAGAGGTGGGCCGGGGAGCTGTTTTTT	CASKQRRQRWAGELFF
TRBD1	TRBV19	TRBJ2-7	-	TGTGCCAGTACCCCCTTCGGACAGGTCTCCTACGAGCAGTACTTC	CASTPFGQVSYEQYF
TRBD2	TRBV4-3	TRBJ2-7	-	TGCGCCAGCAGCCAAGGTTGGCGGGGGGGCGCGGACGAGCAGTACTTC	CASSQGWRGGADEQYF
-	TRBV7-6	TRBJ1-2	medium-sized	TGTGCCAGCAGCTTAGAGATGAAGTCTAACTATGGCTACACCTTC	CASSLEMKSNYGYTF
-	TRBV6-5	TRBJ1-6	-	TGTGCCAGCAGTTATCACAGCTCCTATAATTCACCCCTCCACTTT	CASSYHSSYNSPLHF
-	TRBV28	TRBJ2-3	medium-sized	TGTGCCAGCAGTTTGAAAGTGACTTTCACAGATACGCAGTATTTT	CASSLKVTFTDTQYF
TRBD2	TRBV5-8	TRBJ2-1	medium-sized	TGTGCCAGCAGCTTGGGGTCTAGCGGGAGCAATGAGCAGTTCTTC	CASSLGSSGSNEQFF
TRBD1	TRBV19	TRBJ2-7	few	TGTGCCAGTAGTATAGACCAGGGACAGGGAGCCTACGAGCAGTACTTC	CASSIDQGQGAYEQYF
-	TRBV4-1	TRBJ1-6	-	TGCGCCAGCAGCCTGTTCAGCCTTAATTCACCCCTCCACTTT	CASSLFSLNSPLHF
-	TRBV6-6	TRBJ1-1	few	TGTGCCAGCAGTTCGCAATCGGGCGCATGGACTGAAGCTTTCTTT	CASSSQSGAWTEAFF
-	TRBV6-5	TRBJ1-1	medium-sized	TGTGCCAGCAGGATAGGGGGATACACTGAAGCTTTCTTT	CASRIGGYTEAFF
TRBD1	TRBV11-3	TRBJ2-1	-	TGTGCCAGCAGCTTAGAAGTGACAGGGGAGCAGTTCTTC	CASSLEVTGEQFF
-	TRBV28	TRBJ1-2	-	TGTGCCAGCAGTTTTGGGGGGGGATATGGCTACACCTTC	CASSFGGGYGYTF
-	TRBV19	TRBJ1-2	-	TGTGCCAGTAGTATTCGGGTTAATAACTATGGCTACACCTTC	CASSIRVNNYGYTF
TRBD2	TRBV10-1	TRBJ2-1	-	TGCGCCAGCAGTGCCCCCGGACTAGCGGGAGTTTTAGATGAGCAGTTCTTC	CASSAPGLAGVLDEQFF
-	TRBV6-8	TRBJ2-7	few	TGTGCCAGCAGTTATACCGGCTACGAGCAGTACTTC	CASSYTGYEQYF
-	TRBV13	TRBJ1-4	-	TGTGCCAGCAGCTTAGGAGTTTTCAGGGACGAAAAACTGTTTTTT	CASSLGVFRDEKLFF
-	TRBV6-6	TRBJ2-7	-	TGTGCCAGCAGTTACCAAGGGGCGTCCTACGAGCAGTACTTC	CASSYQGASYEQYF
-	TRBV30	TRBJ1-1	medium-sized	TGTGCCTGGAGTGTAAGTACAGGCTTTGAAGCTTTCTTT	CAWSVSTGFEAFF
-	TRBV5-1	TRBJ1-3	-	TGCGCCAGCAGCTTGGGGACGAGCTCTGGAAACACCATATATTTT	CASSLGTSSGNTIYF
TRBD1	TRBV4-1	TRBJ1-2	medium-sized	TGCGCCAGCAGCCAAGCCAGGGGGCCTAACTATGGCTACACCTTC	CASSQARGPNYGYTF
-	TRBV4-3	TRBJ2-1	-	TGCGCCAGCGGGGAGCGCGGAAGCTCCTACAATGAGCAGTTCTTC	CASGERGSSYNEQFF
TRBD1	TRBV27	TRBJ2-4	few	TGTGCCAGCGGACAGGGGCAAAACATTCAGTACTTC	CASGQGQNIQYF
-	TRBV7-9	TRBJ2-5	few	TGTGCCACCGCACCCTACATAGGATCCCAAGAGACCCAGTACTTC	CATAPYIGSQETQYF
TRBD1	TRBV6-5	TRBJ2-5	-	TGTGCCAGCAGTTACTGGGGACAGGAGGAAGAGACCCAGTACTTC	CASSYWGQEEETQYF
-	TRBV4-2	TRBJ1-2	few	TGTGCCAGCAGCCAAGATCTTGGCTATGGCTACACCTTC	CASSQDLGYGYTF
-	TRBV2	TRBJ2-7	-	TGTGCCAGCAATACCTTAGCTGGCGAGCAGTACTTC	CASNTLAGEQYF
TRBD1	TRBV6-5	TRBJ2-7	medium-sized	TGTGCCAGCAGTTACTCGACAGGGGGCTACGAGCAGTACTTC	CASSYSTGGYEQYF
-	TRBV9	TRBJ2-3	few	TGTGCCAGCAGCGTAGACACAGGGGAGGAGGCAGATACGCAGTATTTT	CASSVDTGEEADTQYF
TRBD2	TRBV6-5	TRBJ2-3	few	TGTGCCAGCACCTTCGGGCTAGCGGGAGCATTTGCGCAGTATTTT	CASTFGLAGAFAQYF
-	TRBV7-9	TRBJ2-1	-	TGTGCCAGCAGCTTAGAGAGGACTCGCTACAATGAGCAGTTCTTC	CASSLERTRYNEQFF
-	TRBV28	TRBJ1-5	few	TGTGCCAGCAGTTTTCCCGTGACAGGTAGCAATCAGCCCCAGCATTTT	CASSFPVTGSNQPQHF
-	TRBV6-1	TRBJ2-7	medium-sized	TGTGCCAGCTCCAAAAGGGAAGTCCATACCGAGCAGTACTTC	CASSKREVHTEQYF